The clone carrying this TCR beta chain has a handful of counts. The record originates from a study of graft-versus-host responses after intestinal transplantation. On the study more broadly: Transplants given to recipients were multivisceral, liver-intestinal, or isolated intestinal. Uniformly, recipients were administered anti-thymocyte globulin induction with subsequent tacrolimus and steroids for 2 to 3 years.

The plating included roughly 200,000 irradiated, violet-dye-labeled stimulator cells together with roughly 200,000 CFSE-labeled responder cells. CD3+CD4+ and CD3+CD8+ responders that were proliferating and CFSE-low were sorted post-reaction. CDR3 length equals 10 residues. The germline CDR1 and CDR2 sequences are MDHEN and SYDVKM. V lost 6 bases, J lost 6 bases, and 6 bases lay in between. Only in-frame clones appear in the TCRdb table, and some are missing; sequencing was by immunoSEQ multiplex PCR. This sample has 20,000 to 25,000 clones, with approximately 40% found just once. The sequence was obtained from a human patient who received an intestinal transplant. The chain links TRBV28 to TRBJ2-7; D gene ambiguous. The material was alloreactive CD8+ T cells from a mixed lymphocyte reaction culture, obtained before intestinal transplant. Subset indicated: CFSE-low proliferating T cells sorted from approximately 6-day pre-transplant mixed lymphocyte reaction (GvH or HvG direction). The DNA of the CDR3 is TGTGCCAGCAGCTCAGGCGAGCAGTACTTC. Translating gives CASSSGEQYF.